This section outlines one T cell receptor beta chain sequence together with its context. Its specificity is unknown. The data are from a study of CD8+CD57+ T cells in acquired aplastic anemia. About the study: Sorted cells (CD4+ and CD8+) yielded DNA amounts that averaged about 3.4 ug. Study-wide results and limits: About 30 CD8+ CDR3 sequences occurred in both the patients and the controls.

The use of genomic DNA as template underpinned the TCR beta VDJ and CDR3 profiling. TCRdb re-called the reads with MiXCR, one entry per CDR3 protein. The sample carries around 250,000 distinct CDR3 sequences, roughly 82% recorded once. By flow cytometry, patients selected for sequencing had shown an expansion of CD8+CD57+ cells. V lost 2 bases to trimming and J lost 6 bases, with 12 bases between them. The CDR3 loop spans 14 amino acids. Germline lookup yields CDR1 SGHTA and CDR2 FQGNSA. The TCR was taken from a human donor with aplastic anemia. The specimen sequenced was sorted CD4+, CD8+, or CD8+CD57+ T cells (not recorded which) from PBMCs. This chain connects TRBV7-2 to TRBJ2-3, with D hard to call. This chain's CDR3 is CASSLHPGGDTQYF. In nucleotides, the CDR3 is TGTGCCAGCAGCTTACATCCAGGCGGCGATACGCAGTATTTT.